Sequencing of this T cell receptor beta chain was carried out in a study of CD8 T cells in Susac syndrome. Study observations and caveats: It was acknowledged by the study that relatively few individuals were included in its TCR sequencing and HLA analysis.

As for this clonotype: Its antigen is currently unknown.

Trimming left V 5 bases short and J 4 bases short, with 8 bases between. CDR3 length: 12 amino acids. Per germline, CDR1 MNHNY and CDR2 SVGAGI (reference sequence). An input of roughly 0.45 to 1 ug of RNA was subjected to reverse transcription using random hexamers. TCRdb itself ran the immunoSEQ multiplex PCR reads through MiXCR, one entry per CDR3 protein. The sample lists approximately 220,000 distinct CDR3 sequences, roughly 94% occurring once. The chain links TRBV6-6 to TRBJ1-1, with D possibly matching TRBD1 (6 bases). This TCR derives from a human donor with multiple sclerosis. Sequencing was performed on CD4+ T cells from PBMCs. The CDR3 coding sequence is TGTGCCAGCAGTGACAGGATCACTGAAGCTTTCTTT. It specifies CASSDRITEAFF.